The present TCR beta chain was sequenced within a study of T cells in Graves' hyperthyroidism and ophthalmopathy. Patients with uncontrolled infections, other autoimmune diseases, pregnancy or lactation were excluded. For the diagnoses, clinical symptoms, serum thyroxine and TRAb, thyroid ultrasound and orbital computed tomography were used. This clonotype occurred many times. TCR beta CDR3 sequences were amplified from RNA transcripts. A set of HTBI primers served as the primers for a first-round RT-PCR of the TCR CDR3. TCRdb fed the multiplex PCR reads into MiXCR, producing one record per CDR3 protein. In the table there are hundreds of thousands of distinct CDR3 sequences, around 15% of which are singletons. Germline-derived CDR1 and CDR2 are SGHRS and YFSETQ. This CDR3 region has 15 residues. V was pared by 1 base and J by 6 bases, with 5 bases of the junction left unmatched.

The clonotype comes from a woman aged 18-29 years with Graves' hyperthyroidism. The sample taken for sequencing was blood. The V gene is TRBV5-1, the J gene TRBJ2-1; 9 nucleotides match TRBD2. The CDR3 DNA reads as TGCGCCAGCAGCTTGACTAGCGGGTCGCCCAATGAGCAGTTCTTC. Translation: CASSLTSGSPNEQFF.